A single sample gave rise to the 32 T cell receptor beta chains below, sequenced in a study of cytomegalovirus exposure and HLA in healthy donors listed by TCRdb under 2017. Library preparation used the immunoSEQ multiplex PCR assay. For the multiplex PCR, a mixture combining 60 forward primers for TCR Vbeta segments and 13 reverse primers for TCR Jbeta segments was used. This immuneACCESS table, as held by TCRdb, lists in-frame sequences with V and J called but not all clones. Of the missing ones, under half trace to an unresolved V gene in checked studies; the others have no known cause. This sample holds about 140,000 clones; under 90% were observed only once. Roughly 4.7% of the sample is in the top ten clones. Material for sequencing was PBMCs. All receptors derive from a man in his forties or fifties in good health and CMV-seronegative.

CDR3 DNA: TGTGCCAGTGGCGGATCGGGCAATCAGCCCCAGCATTTT. Encoded protein: CASGGSGNQPQHF. This rearrangement joins TRBV9 to TRBJ1-5; D is unresolved. CDR3 size: 13 residues. The germline V gene has CDR1 SGDLS and CDR2 YYNGEE. Trimming removed 8 bases at V and 2 bases at J, with 11 bases between. The full variable domain, completed using reference TRBV9 and TRBJ1-5, is DSGVTQTPKHLITATGQRVTLRCSPRSGDLSVYWYQQSLDQGLQFLIQYYNGEERAKGNILERFSAQQFPDLHSELNLSSLELGDSALYFCASGGSGNQPQHFGDGTRLSIL.

The genes are TRBV4-3 and TRBJ2-7; D remains ambiguous. From germline, CDR1 is LGHNA and CDR2 YSLEER. CDR3 size: 14 residues. Trimming cost V 1 base and J 0 bases, with 7 bases left between them. The CDR3 nucleotides are TGCGCCAGCAGCCAAGTGGCCAGCTCCTACGAGCAGTACTTC. It is translated as CASSQVASSYEQYF.

This clone was seen only once. The chain recombines TRBV6-5 with TRBJ2-1, with 8 nucleotides matching TRBD2. Germline V gene lookup returns CDR1 MNHEY and CDR2 SVGAGI. Losses at the gene ends were 6 bases for V and 0 bases for J; bases not matched to a gene: 4. The CDR3 is 15 residues long. DNA of the CDR3: TGTGCCAGCAGGGTAGCGGGGAGCTCCTACAATGAGCAGTTCTTC. Translated: CASRVAGSSYNEQFF.

This chain joins TRBV30 and TRBJ2-5; D is possibly TRBD2 (6 bases). This CDR3 is built from 17 residues. V was pared by 2 bases and J by 7 bases, with 26 bases between. Per the germline V gene, CDR1 is GTSNPN and CDR2 is SVGIG (reference sequence). The CDR3 nucleotides are TGTGCCTGGAGTAGAGCTAGGACGCCAAGGCTGGGGGGGACCCAGTACTTC. This codes for CAWSRARTPRLGGTQYF.

The rearrangement uses TRBV6-5 and TRBJ1-2, with 10 bases identical to TRBD1. The CDR3 contains 14 residues. Germline V gene lookup returns CDR1 MNHEY and CDR2 SVGAGI. The V gene end was trimmed by 8 bases and the J gene end by 6 bases; junction bases not matched to a gene: 9. For the CDR3, the DNA is TGTGCCAGCCCAGACCAAGGACAGGGGGATGGCTACACCTTC. Its translation: CASPDQGQGDGYTF.

Written as DNA, the CDR3 is TGCGCCAGCAGCCCGGATCCGGGGGGGACTGAAGCTTTCTTT. Translating it yields CASSPDPGGTEAFF. The V call is TRBV5-1, the J call TRBJ1-1, with TRBD1 as a possible D gene (5 bases). V dropped 4 bases and J dropped 5 bases, with 15 bases sitting between them. The CDR3 sequence is 14 residues long. CDR1 and CDR2 (germline): SGHRS, YFSETQ.

This clone was observed a few times. The V gene is TRBV28, the J gene TRBJ1-5, with D maybe TRBD1 (6 bases). This CDR3 is built from 15 residues. Looked up from germline, CDR1 is MDHEN and CDR2 is SYDVKM. Between the trimmed V and J ends, which lost 1 base and 1 base, there was a span of 8 bases. CDR3: CASSLYGTSNQPQHF. CDR3 coding DNA: TGTGCCAGCAGTTTATACGGGACAAGCAATCAGCCCCAGCATTTT.

The chain couples TRBV19 to TRBJ1-1; D unresolved. V was trimmed by 5 bases and J by 1 base, leaving 11 bases between them. The CDR3 covers 14 residues. Germline loops: CDR1 LNHDA, CDR2 SQIVND (reference sequence). CDR3 DNA sequence: TGTGCCAGTAGTTATATTACAGAGAACACTGAAGCTTTCTTT. It encodes CASSYITENTEAFF.

The chain links TRBV15 to TRBJ1-1; 11 positions agree with TRBD1. This CDR3 is 15 amino acids long. Per germline, CDR1 LNHNV and CDR2 YYDKDF (reference sequence). Unmatched junction bases numbered 3, after V lost 5 bases and J lost 1 base. The CDR3 here is CATSPGTGGNTEAFF. Here the CDR3 DNA reads TGTGCCACCAGCCCAGGGACAGGGGGGAACACTGAAGCTTTCTTT.

This chain joins TRBV9 and TRBJ2-7, with TRBD1 identical over 9 bases. The CDR3 covers 17 residues. V lost 0 bases and J lost 4; bases outside the gene matches: 11. Germline CDR1 reads SGDLS; CDR2 reads YYNGEE. The CDR3 DNA reads as TGTGCCAGCAGCGTAGAATGGGGACAGGGACACGGTTACGAGCAGTACTTC. Its protein is CASSVEWGQGHGYEQYF.

J is TRBJ2-7 and V is TRBV15; 8 bases align to TRBD1. Germline V CDR1 and CDR2: LNHNV, YYDKDF (reference sequence). The CDR3 sequence is 17 residues long. The ends lost 5 bases at V and 2 bases at J; junction bases unmatched: 14. The CDR3 DNA reads as TGTGCCACCAGCTCCCAATCAGGACAGGGTTTCGCCTACGAGCAGTACTTC. This codes for CATSSQSGQGFAYEQYF.

J is TRBJ2-5 and V is TRBV28, with TRBD1 as a possible D gene (5 bases). Looked up from germline, CDR1 is MDHEN and CDR2 is SYDVKM. This CDR3 spans 14 amino acids. The germline V and J ends were trimmed by 5 bases and 5 bases, with 15 bases remaining between them. The CDR3 here is CASSTTVEGETQYF. The CDR3 coding sequence is TGTGCCAGCAGTACGACAGTGGAAGGGGAGACCCAGTACTTC.

V gene TRBV19 combines with J gene TRBJ1-2, with 9 bases fitting TRBD1. This CDR3 is 17 amino acids long. V lost 4 bases and J lost 2; bases outside the gene matches: 11. Per the germline V gene, CDR1 is LNHDA and CDR2 is SQIVND (reference sequence). CDR3 nucleotide sequence: TGTGCCAGTAGTACCCAATTAGGGGACAGGGCGAACTATGGCTACACCTTC. Its translation: CASSTQLGDRANYGYTF.

V gene TRBV27 combines with J gene TRBJ1-6, with D hard to call. Trimming stripped 8 bases from V and 7 bases from J, with 15 bases between. This CDR3 region has 14 residues. Looked up from germline, CDR1 is MNHEY and CDR2 is SMNVEV (reference sequence). This chain's CDR3 is CASSRTVNNSPLHF. The CDR3 DNA follows: TGTGCCAGCTCTCGCACAGTTAACAATTCACCCCTCCACTTT.

This clone has a handful of counts. The chain couples TRBV2 to TRBJ1-5; 10 positions match TRBD1. Trimming at V came to 7 bases and at J to 4 bases, leaving 7 bases not matched to a gene. The CDR3 is 15 amino acids. The germline gives CDR1 SNHLY, CDR2 FYNNEI. The CDR3 spells CASNPGTGANQPQHF. CDR3 DNA sequence: TGTGCCAGCAACCCCGGGACAGGGGCTAATCAGCCCCAGCATTTT.

This chain links TRBV30 with TRBJ2-7; tentatively, D is TRBD2 (5 bases). V was shortened by 0 bases and J by 4 bases, with 13 bases between the two germline ends. CDR1 is GTSNPN, CDR2 SVGIG, per germline (reference sequence). The CDR3 has 14 residues. The chain's CDR3 is CAWSVLGLAYEQYF. CDR3 nucleotides: TGTGCCTGGAGTGTACTAGGGCTAGCTTACGAGCAGTACTTC.

The chain is built from TRBV5-1 and TRBJ2-3; 11 nucleotides align to TRBD2. Per germline, CDR1 SGHRS and CDR2 YFSETQ. The junction had 3 bases not matched to a gene; V was cut back by 3 bases and J by 0 bases. The CDR3 is 16 amino acids. The CDR3 sequence is CASSWGLAASTDTQYF. The CDR3 DNA reads TGCGCCAGCAGCTGGGGACTAGCGGCTAGCACAGATACGCAGTATTTT. The variable domain in full, completed from reference TRBV5-1 and TRBJ2-3, reads KAGVTQTPRYLIKTRGQQVTLSCSPISGHRSVSWYQQTPGQGLQFLFEYFSETQRNKGNFPGRFSGRQFSNSRSEMNVSTLELGDSALYLCASSWGLAASTDTQYFGPGTRLTVL.

The chain is built from TRBV6-5 and TRBJ1-1; D possibly corresponds to TRBD1 (5 bases). Germline assignment: CDR1 MNHEY and CDR2 SVGAGI. Trimming cost V 7 bases and J 7 bases, with 16 bases left between them. This CDR3 has 13 residues. The CDR3 here is CASTSPSGVEAFF. CDR3 coding DNA: TGTGCCAGCACCTCCCCGTCGGGGGTTGAAGCTTTCTTT.

The rearrangement joins TRBV6-1 to TRBJ2-7; 11 bases fit TRBD2. The CDR3 is 17 amino acids. CDR1 is MNHNS and CDR2 is SASEGT in the germline V gene. Trimming removed 2 bases from V and 2 bases from J; junction bases left unmatched: 8. The CDR3 is CASSETPLAGGPYEQYF. The CDR3 DNA sequence: TGTGCCAGCAGTGAAACCCCCCTAGCGGGGGGCCCCTACGAGCAGTACTTC.

This chain connects TRBV7-2 to TRBJ2-7; TRBD1 might be the D (6 bases). This CDR3 is 13 amino acids long. Deletions cut 5 bases from V and 5 bases from J, with 13 bases between. Germline-derived CDR1 and CDR2 are SGHTA and FQGNSA. This chain's CDR3 is CASSLGRGDEQYF. The CDR3 nucleotides read TGTGCCAGCAGCCTGGGCAGGGGTGACGAGCAGTACTTC.

This clone was picked up one time. The chain joins TRBV30 to TRBJ2-5; tentatively, D is TRBD1 (5 bases). The J call may be in error: the DNA end matches TRBJ2-7 better. This CDR3 comprises 13 residues. The germline V gene has CDR1 GTSNPN and CDR2 SVGIG (reference sequence). For the CDR3, the DNA is TGTGCCTGGAGCACAGGCCTCCAGGGCGAGCAGTACTTC. It codes for CAWSTGLQGEQYF.

The count of this clone is one. This sequence joins TRBV27 and TRBJ1-4; D is possibly TRBD1 (5 bases). The CDR3 runs to 16 residues. V lost 5 bases, J lost 7 bases, and 20 bases lay in between. CDR1 and CDR2 (germline): MNHEY, SMNVEV (reference sequence). This CDR3 is CASSPRFSGQGEKLFF. The CDR3 DNA is TGTGCCAGCAGTCCCCGTTTTTCAGGGCAAGGTGAAAAACTGTTTTTT.

The genes are TRBV11-2 and TRBJ2-5; 13 bases fit TRBD2. V was pared by 1 base and J by 5 bases, with 4 bases of the junction left unmatched. The CDR3 consists of 16 residues. From germline, CDR1 is SGHAT and CDR2 FQNNGV. The CDR3 sequence is CASSLGGLAGTETQYF. Written as DNA, the CDR3 is TGTGCCAGCAGCTTAGGGGGACTAGCGGGGACGGAGACCCAGTACTTC.

About this clone itself: Other DNA variants within this sample encode the same CDR3. The genes are TRBV29-1 and TRBJ2-5, with TRBD1 as a possible D gene (5 bases). TRBJ2-7 explains the end of the DNA better; the J call may be wrong. The CDR3 is made up of 12 amino acids. Per the germline V gene, CDR1 is SQVTM and CDR2 is ANQGSEA. CDR3: CSVRQGTYEQYF. CDR3 in DNA: TGCAGCGTCCGGCAGGGCACCTACGAGCAGTACTTC.

The J gene is TRBJ1-2, the V gene TRBV19; 11 bases agree with TRBD1. CDR1 is LNHDA and CDR2 is SQIVND in the germline V gene (reference sequence). The CDR3 is 16 residues long. V lost 7 bases and J lost 4; bases outside the gene matches: 11. DNA of the CDR3: TGTGCCAGTACCAACCGGGACAGGGGGAGCAGCTATGGCTACACCTTC. It yields the protein CASTNRDRGSSYGYTF.

This clone was detected once. The genes are TRBV30 and TRBJ1-5, with 9 positions matching TRBD1. Germline lookup yields CDR1 GTSNPN and CDR2 SVGIG (reference sequence). The CDR3 sequence is 15 residues long. Trimming removed 2 bases from V and 2 bases from J; junction bases left unmatched: 4. Written as DNA, the CDR3 is TGTGCCTGGAGTCTCCGGACAGGGGGCAATCAGCCCCAGCATTTT. Protein product: CAWSLRTGGNQPQHF.

The V gene is TRBV6-4, the J gene TRBJ1-2, with D hard to call. In germline, CDR1 is MRHNA, CDR2 SNTAGT. The V and J ends lost 3 bases and 6 bases respectively, with 17 bases between them. This CDR3 contains 15 residues. CDR3 in DNA: TGTGCCAGCAGTGATATTCAGCCGGAGATGAATGGCTACACCTTC. Protein sequence: CASSDIQPEMNGYTF.

The CDR3 coding sequence is TGCGCCAGCAGTGACGAACTAGCCTCCTACGAGCAGTACTTC. This encodes CASSDELASYEQYF. This chain links TRBV10-2 with TRBJ2-5; weak D call: TRBD2 (6 bases). The end of the DNA aligns better with TRBJ2-7, so the J call may be wrong. Germline V lookup: CDR1 WSHSY, CDR2 SAAADI. CDR3 size: 14 residues.

J is TRBJ1-4 and V is TRBV2, with D possibly matching TRBD1 (6 bases). V was trimmed by 5 bases and J by 8 bases, leaving 15 bases between them. CDR1 and CDR2 from the germline V gene are SNHLY and FYNNEI. The CDR3 length is 14 residues. CDR3: CASSPPGHPEKLFF. CDR3 DNA: TGTGCCAGCAGTCCGCCGGGACACCCGGAAAAACTGTTTTTT.

Ten or more counts support this clone. The J gene is TRBJ1-3, the V gene TRBV6-5; 7 bases match TRBD1. J lost 2 bases, V lost 4 bases, and 2 bases had no gene match. The CDR3 consists of 14 residues. The germline V gene encodes CDR1 MNHEY and CDR2 SVGAGI. In DNA form, the CDR3 reads TGTGCCAGCAGTTTAGGGGGCACTGGAAACACCATATATTTT. Its translation: CASSLGGTGNTIYF.

The V gene is TRBV6-1, the J gene TRBJ2-2; 10 bases are a match to TRBD1. This CDR3 region has 16 residues. V was pared by 2 bases and J by 1 base, with 1 base of the junction left unmatched. Germline-derived CDR1 and CDR2 are MNHNS and SASEGT. In DNA, the CDR3 is TGTGCCAGCAGTGAAAGGACAGGGGGGAACACCGGGGAGCTGTTTTTT. Protein product: CASSERTGGNTGELFF.

The chain is built from TRBV5-1 and TRBJ1-1; tentative D call: TRBD1 (5 bases). This CDR3 comprises 15 residues. The ends were cut back, 4 bases at V and 1 base at J, with 14 bases in the middle. In germline, CDR1 is SGHRS, CDR2 YFSETQ. As DNA, the CDR3 is TGCGCCAGCAGCGCGACCCAGGGCCGGAACACTGAAGCTTTCTTT. This sequence encodes CASSATQGRNTEAFF. The full variable domain, with the rest looked up from reference TRBV5-1 and TRBJ1-1, is KAGVTQTPRYLIKTRGQQVTLSCSPISGHRSVSWYQQTPGQGLQFLFEYFSETQRNKGNFPGRFSGRQFSNSRSEMNVSTLELGDSALYLCASSATQGRNTEAFFGQGTRLTVV.